This TCR beta chain was recovered during a study of T-cell reconstitution after alpha-beta-depleted transplantation in children. Germline lookup yields CDR1 KGHSH and CDR2 LQKENI. The CDR3 is made up of 16 amino acids. Trimming removed 6 bases from V and 5 bases from J; junction bases left unmatched: 10. Preparation of the TCRbeta library used unique molecular identifiers. Using its own MiXCR run on the PCR reads, TCRdb lists one record per CDR3 protein. This repertoire shows 600,000 to 700,000 distinct CDR3 sequences, over 10% found once; its top ten account for 0.79%. The V and J genes are TRBV18 and TRBJ2-1; 10 bases align to TRBD1. Sequenced here: PBMCs, sampled before TCRalphabeta/CD19-depleted stem cell transplant. The sequence came from a girl aged 2 to 10 with congenital amegakaryocytic thrombocytopenia, due to receive a stem cell transplant. CDR3 DNA sequence: TGTGCCAGCTCGCCCCCCGGACAGGGGGTGGACAATGAGCAGTTCTTC. Its protein product is CASSPPGQGVDNEQFF.